This T cell receptor beta chain is from a study of T cell repertoires in cytomegalovirus infection (dated by TCRdb to about 2019). Describing the broader study: Recently identified HLA-C-restricted CMV epitopes, whose presentation resists viral immunomodulation, were targeted by peptide stimulations together with well-studied HLA-B-restricted epitopes. Donor HLA type was relevant to the analysis, as public TCR beta signatures indicated carriage of CMV infection together with the matching HLA type.

Overall study results and their limits: Carriers of CMV infection plus the relevant HLA type were discriminated by the cumulative frequency of public TCR beta family members in the study cohort and in an independent roughly 350-donor cohort. The ex vivo response was dominated by HLA-C-restricted CMV-specific TCR beta clonotypes, and the single most frequent clonotype in two of eight donors was supplied by these HLA-C-restricted clonotypes.

This clonotype was counted only a few times. Its antigen specificity is not known. The sample holds no much larger clone one base away, and base qualities are not on file. In the paper's terms, the treatment or condition label means: in vitro stimulation with specific CMV peptide epitopes to enrich CMV-specific T cells. Per the germline V gene, SGHTA is the CDR1 and FQGNSA is the CDR2. From its cysteine to its phenylalanine, the CDR3 spans 14 amino acids. Kept here is only the CDR3 DNA, which spans 42 bases and is read in frame from base 1. V drops 5 bases and J drops 1 base, leaving 11 bases in between. For sequencing, an Illumina HiSeq 1500 was employed. Through fastp at Q25 and MiXCR, TCRdb rebuilt clones from the public reads, retaining in-frame beta chains. Merged by CDR3 protein, the rows form single entries marked with the most common genes and DNA. This sample gives some 500,000 distinct CDR3 sequences in total; 33% of them show up just once. About a sixth of the sample belongs to the ten largest clones.

This sample comprised cultured PBMCs, obtained from culture after CMV antigen stimulation. In this chain, TRBV7-2 is recombined with TRBJ1-2; no D segment can be confidently identified. This clonotype was sampled from a human donor in good health (CMV status not recorded). Some clones in this sample may be carry-over from other donors' samples. The DNA reads as follows: TGTGCCAGCAGCCCGAATCGGATTAACTATGGCTACACCTTC. It encodes CASSPNRINYGYTF.